The sample holds a few counts of the clone carrying this TCR beta chain. Its cognate antigen is unknown. A 5'RACE reaction primed in the constant segment made cDNA libraries of TCR alpha and TCR beta, and these carried sample barcodes and UMIs. A single record per CDR3 protein comes from TCRdb applying MiXCR to the 5' RACE reads. Of about 410,000 distinct CDR3 sequences in the sample, 23% were seen once. This sample was taken from a study of T-cell memory formation after mild COVID-19. Whole-study findings and limits: Mainly in CM and EM were contracting CD4+ clones; CD8+ were in EMRA. Nothing showed for sure that second-wave clones peaking on day 37 were SARS-CoV-2 specific.

The sample taken for sequencing was PBMCs or a T cell subset sorted from them (not recorded which). The TCR was taken from an adult woman who had mild COVID-19 (a few samples of this study predate the infection). Cell type and time point are not known.

For the CDR3, the DNA is TGCGCCAGCAGGCTACAGGGATCCACTGAAGCTTTCTTT. Protein product: CASRLQGSTEAFF. V gene TRBV5-1 combines with J gene TRBJ1-1; a weak D match, TRBD1 (6 bases). V gave up 5 bases and J gave up 4 bases, with 12 bases separating them. The CDR3 sequence is 13 residues long. Germline CDR1 and CDR2: SGHRS and YFSETQ.